The source of this T cell receptor (beta chain) is a study of beta chain features in type 1 diabetes. TCRB transcripts that were expressed got sequenced, as all of the isolated RNA had been reverse transcribed. Assay used: immunoSEQ multiplex PCR; TCRdb lists only in-frame clones, some missing. The data contain under 850,000 clones, roughly an eighth of them seen just once; the ten biggest clones take up approximately 0.021%. This clone was seen a few times. Its antigen is currently unknown. Via the markers CD45RO/CCR7/CD25/CD127/CD95/CD27, stem cell-like memory, regulatory, central memory and naive CD4+ cells were sorted. Points from the study as a whole: Moderate but significant shortening of TCRB CDR3s was recorded in all four CD4+ subsets from Type 1 diabetes patients. Cells that show high TCR expression could be over-represented by cDNA sequencing. A PCR bias possibly favoring shorter templates would apply equally to patients and controls.

Trimming took off 2 bases at V and 2 bases at J, with 13 bases between the two ends. The CDR3 extends over 15 amino acids. The source material was naive CD4+ T cells from blood. This chain joins TRBV23-1 and TRBJ2-7, with D possibly being TRBD2 (7 bases). TRBV23-1 is an ORF, with its function uncertain. This sequence was found in a man aged 18 to 29 with type 1 diabetes. In DNA, the CDR3 is TGCGCCAGCAGTCAAACAGGGAGGGGAACCTACGAGCAGTACTTC. This encodes CASSQTGRGTYEQYF.